These 13 T cell receptor beta chains originate from one sample sequenced in a study of blood T cell repertoires in COVID-19. TCRdb's table, derived via immunoSEQ multiplex PCR, lists solely in-frame clones and lacks some. The sample has around 60,000 clones, approximately 88% seen once; the top ten hold more than 3%. The specimen was peripheral blood. The receptors shown here come from a human donor in a cohort sampled during active COVID-19.

Notes on this clone: Germline and junction disagree at one end, which may indicate a read error. J is TRBJ2-3 and V is TRBV3-1 (or the pseudogene TRBV3-2); 9 bases agree with TRBD2. The CDR3 is 15 amino acids. CDR1 LGHDT and CDR2 YNNKEL come from the germline V gene (reference sequence). The CDR3 here is CATSAWSGGYDTQYF. The CDR3, as DNA: TGTGCCACCAGCGCTTGGAGCGGGGGGTACGATACGCAGTATTTT.

The chain links TRBV6-5 to TRBJ1-2; D is possibly TRBD1 (6 bases). The CDR3 spans 15 residues. Per germline, CDR1 MNHEY and CDR2 SVGAGI. V was clipped by 6 bases and J by 3 bases, with 17 bases between them. Written as DNA, the CDR3 is TGTGCCAGCAGCGCCCTAGAGTGGACAGACTATGGCTACACCTTC. This translates into CASSALEWTDYGYTF.

This rearrangement joins TRBV4-2 to TRBJ1-2; 11 bases line up with TRBD1. The junction had 10 bases not matched to a gene; V was cut back by 3 bases and J by 4 bases. The CDR3 is made up of 17 amino acids. Germline CDR1 reads LGHNA; CDR2 reads YNFKEQ. The CDR3 DNA sequence: TGTGCCAGCAGCCACCCATTGGGACAGGGGGGAACCTATGGCTACACCTTC. Its translation: CASSHPLGQGGTYGYTF.

V is TRBV15 and J is TRBJ2-3, with 10 bases lining up with TRBD2. Germline CDR1 reads LNHNV; CDR2 reads YYDKDF (reference sequence). V was pared by 1 base and J by 6 bases, with 4 bases of the junction left unmatched. The CDR3 is 15 residues long. The CDR3 nucleotides read TGTGCCACCAGCAGAGGGGCTAGCGGGAGCGATACGCAGTATTTT. Its protein is CATSRGASGSDTQYF.

V is TRBV6-5 and J is TRBJ2-1; 13 bases match TRBD2. The germline V gene has CDR1 MNHEY and CDR2 SVGAGI. With V trimmed by 5 bases and J by 12 bases, 10 bases remained unmatched. The CDR3 is 15 amino acids. CDR3 nucleotides: TGTGCCAGCAGTCCCGGGACTAGCGGGGTCGGGGGGCAGTTCTTC. Residues: CASSPGTSGVGGQFF.

The chain is built from TRBV7-3 and TRBJ2-5, with D tentatively TRBD1 (6 bases). Trimming took 0 bases from V and 4 from J, leaving 27 bases between them. Per germline, CDR1 SGHTA and CDR2 FQGTGA. The CDR3 has 20 amino acids. DNA of the CDR3: TGTGCCAGCAGCTTAACCATAAAAAACCGGGACACCGATCTTTCAGAGACCCAGTACTTC. Encoded protein: CASSLTIKNRDTDLSETQYF.

The chain recombines TRBV7-6 with TRBJ2-7; TRBD2 might be the D (5 bases). The V end was cut by 5 bases, the J end by 3 bases, with 14 bases between. CDR1 and CDR2 from the germline V gene are SGHVS and FNYEAQ. The CDR3 runs to 14 residues. In DNA form, the CDR3 reads TGTGCCAGCAGCCCAGGACCAGACTACTACGAGCAGTACTTC. Amino acid sequence: CASSPGPDYYEQYF.

This clone was counted a few times. V gene TRBV19 combines with J gene TRBJ2-7; TRBD1 aligns across 7 bases. V lost 8 bases to trimming and J lost 3 bases; unmatched junction nucleotides: 4. Germline CDR1 is LNHDA and CDR2 is SQIVND (reference sequence). The length of the CDR3 is 12 residues. The CDR3 DNA is TGTGCCAGTGGGCAGGGGGTCTACGAGCAGTACTTC. Protein sequence: CASGQGVYEQYF.

This rearrangement joins TRBV18 to TRBJ1-2; TRBD1 agrees at 12 bases. Germline V gives CDR1 KGHSH, CDR2 LQKENI. V trimming: 3 bases; J trimming: 1 base; junction bases outside the gene matches: 9. CDR3 length: 18 amino acids. The CDR3 nucleotides read TGTGCCAGCTCACCGGGGACAGGGGGCTCCTTCGTTAACTATGGCTACACCTTC. Amino acids: CASSPGTGGSFVNYGYTF.

The chain links TRBV6-2 or TRBV6-3 to TRBJ2-5; TRBD2 agrees at 9 bases. V was pared by 2 bases and J by 2 bases, with 15 bases of the junction left unmatched. The CDR3 has 19 amino acids. CDR1 is MNHEY, CDR2 SVGEGT, per germline. In DNA form, the CDR3 reads TGTGCCAGCAGTTACCCCGAGACTCCTAGCGGGATGAAACAAGAGACCCAGTACTTC. Protein product: CASSYPETPSGMKQETQYF.

This clone was seen once. This chain links TRBV2 with TRBJ2-2; D gene unclear. The CDR3 covers 14 residues. The V gene's germline CDR1 is SNHLY and CDR2 FYNNEI. V was pared by 5 bases and J by 6 bases, with 13 bases between. Written as DNA, the CDR3 is TGTGCCAGCAGTCGTATCTTCGGAGCCGGGGAGCTGTTTTTT. The encoded protein is CASSRIFGAGELFF.

The V gene is TRBV6-5, the J gene TRBJ2-3; 7 positions agree with TRBD2. Trimming cost V 3 bases and J 8 bases; bases outside gene matches: 11. Germline values: CDR1 MNHEY, CDR2 SVGAGI. The CDR3 is made up of 15 amino acids. The CDR3 region has the DNA TGTGCCAGCAGTTATGGCGGGGGAGGTCCCTTTACGCAGTATTTT. This sequence encodes CASSYGGGGPFTQYF.

The chain recombines TRBV7-9 with TRBJ1-2; D is perhaps TRBD1 (6 bases). This CDR3 contains 15 residues. Germline V gene data show CDR1 as SEHNR and CDR2 as FQNEAQ (reference sequence). V lost 2 bases and J lost 5, with 15 bases in between. This CDR3 is CASSLPGVSSYGYTF. In nucleotides, the CDR3 is TGTGCCAGCAGCTTACCAGGGGTCTCCAGTTATGGCTACACCTTC.